This entry concerns a single T cell receptor (beta chain). Germline V gives CDR1 SEHNR, CDR2 FQNEAQ (reference sequence). V was pared by 6 bases and J by 8 bases, with 22 bases between. This CDR3 contains 16 residues. This record comes from a study of shared clonotypes between healthy human individuals. The assay was immunoSEQ multiplex PCR, and TCRdb's table has in-frame clones only and misses some. The table records some 980,000 clones, 60% to 85% of them present only once. The chain joins TRBV7-9 to TRBJ2-2; the D gene is possibly TRBD2 (5 bases). The source is a man aged 18 to 30 in good health. Sequenced: memory CD4+ T cells sorted from blood. Subset: CD45RA-negative fraction. The CDR3 loop is CASSDPRTPLRGELFF. The CDR3 nucleotides read TGTGCCAGCAGTGATCCAAGGACTCCCCTTAGGGGGGAGCTGTTTTTT. The complete variable domain, with remaining parts taken from reference TRBV7-9 and TRBJ2-2, reads DTGVSQNPRHKITKRGQNVTFRCDPISEHNRLYWYRQTLGQGPEFLTYFQNEAQLEKSRLLSDRFSAERPKGSFSTLEIQRTEQGDSAMYLCASSDPRTPLRGELFFGEGSRLTVL.